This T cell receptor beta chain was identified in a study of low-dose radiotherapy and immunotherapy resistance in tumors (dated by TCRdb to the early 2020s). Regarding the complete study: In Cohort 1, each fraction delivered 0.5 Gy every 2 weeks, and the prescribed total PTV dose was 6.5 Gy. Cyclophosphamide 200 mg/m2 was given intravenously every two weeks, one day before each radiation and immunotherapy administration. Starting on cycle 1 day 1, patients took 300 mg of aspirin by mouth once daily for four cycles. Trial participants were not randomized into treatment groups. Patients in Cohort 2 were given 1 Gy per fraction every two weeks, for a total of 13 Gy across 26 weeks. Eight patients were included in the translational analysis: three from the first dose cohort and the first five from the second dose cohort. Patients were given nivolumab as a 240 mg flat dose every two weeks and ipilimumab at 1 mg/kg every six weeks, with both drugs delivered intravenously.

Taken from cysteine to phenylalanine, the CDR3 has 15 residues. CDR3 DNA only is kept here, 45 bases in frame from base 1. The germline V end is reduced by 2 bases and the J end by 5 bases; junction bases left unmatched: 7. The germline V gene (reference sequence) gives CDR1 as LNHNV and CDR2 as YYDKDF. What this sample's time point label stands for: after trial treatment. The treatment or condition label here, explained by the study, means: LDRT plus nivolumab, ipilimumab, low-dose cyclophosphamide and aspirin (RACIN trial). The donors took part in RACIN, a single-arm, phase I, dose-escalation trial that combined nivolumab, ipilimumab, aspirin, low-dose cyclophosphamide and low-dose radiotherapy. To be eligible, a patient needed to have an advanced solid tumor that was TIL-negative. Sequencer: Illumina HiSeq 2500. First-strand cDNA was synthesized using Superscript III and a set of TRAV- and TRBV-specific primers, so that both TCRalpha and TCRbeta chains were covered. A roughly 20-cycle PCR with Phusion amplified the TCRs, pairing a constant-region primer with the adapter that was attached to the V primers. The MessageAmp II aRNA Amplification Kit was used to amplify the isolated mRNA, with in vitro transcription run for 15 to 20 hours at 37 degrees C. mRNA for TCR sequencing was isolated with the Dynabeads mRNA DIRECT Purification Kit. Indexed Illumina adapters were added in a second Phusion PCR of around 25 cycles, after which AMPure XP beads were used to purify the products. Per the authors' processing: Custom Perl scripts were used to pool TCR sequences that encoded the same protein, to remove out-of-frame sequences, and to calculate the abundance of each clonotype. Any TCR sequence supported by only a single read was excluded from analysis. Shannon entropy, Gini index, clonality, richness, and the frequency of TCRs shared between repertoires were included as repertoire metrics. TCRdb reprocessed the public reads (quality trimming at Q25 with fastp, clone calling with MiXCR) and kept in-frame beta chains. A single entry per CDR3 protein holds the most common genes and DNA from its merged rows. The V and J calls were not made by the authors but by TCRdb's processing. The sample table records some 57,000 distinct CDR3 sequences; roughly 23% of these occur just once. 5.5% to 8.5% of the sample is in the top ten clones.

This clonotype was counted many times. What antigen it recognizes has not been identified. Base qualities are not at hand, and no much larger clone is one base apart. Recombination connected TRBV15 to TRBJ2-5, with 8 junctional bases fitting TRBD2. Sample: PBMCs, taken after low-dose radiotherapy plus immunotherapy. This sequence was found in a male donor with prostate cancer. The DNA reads TGTGCCACCAGCAGAATAAAGGCGGGGGGTGAGACCCAGTACTTC. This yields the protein CATSRIKAGGETQYF.